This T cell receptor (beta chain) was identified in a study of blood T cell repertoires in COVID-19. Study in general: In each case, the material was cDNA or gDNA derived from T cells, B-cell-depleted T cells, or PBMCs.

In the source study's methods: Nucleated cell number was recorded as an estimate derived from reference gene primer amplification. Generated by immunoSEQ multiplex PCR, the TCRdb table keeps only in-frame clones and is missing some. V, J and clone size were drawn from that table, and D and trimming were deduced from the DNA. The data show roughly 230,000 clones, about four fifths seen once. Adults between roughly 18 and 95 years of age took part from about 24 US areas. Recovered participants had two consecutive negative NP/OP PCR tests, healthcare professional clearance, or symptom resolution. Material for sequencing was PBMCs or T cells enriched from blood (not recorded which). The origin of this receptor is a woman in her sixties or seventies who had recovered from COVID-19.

The CDR3 DNA is TGTGCCAGCAGCTTAGGGGGACAGACTTACTATGGCTACACCTTC. As protein: CASSLGGQTYYGYTF. The V gene is TRBV7-8, the J gene TRBJ1-2; 7 bases fit TRBD1. Germline V gives CDR1 SGHVS, CDR2 FQNEAQ. This CDR3 region has 15 residues. V was pared by 1 base and J by 3 bases, with 5 bases of the junction left unmatched.